The rows below give T cell receptor beta chains drawn from one sample of a study of CD8 T cells in Susac syndrome. Using its own MiXCR run on the immunoSEQ multiplex PCR reads, TCRdb lists one record per CDR3 protein. The data contain about 400,000 distinct CDR3 sequences, around 83% of them singletons. Specimen: CD8+ T cells from PBMCs. Receptor source: a human donor with multiple sclerosis. CDR3s include the opening cysteine and the closing phenylalanine or tryptophan. Each record gives: D gene, clone size, V gene, J gene, CDR3 protein, CDR3 DNA. The D gene is left open where the match is weak. Only part of the rows carry a size: once, few, many, or a class if the clone is expanded.

D: -
size: -
V: TRBV29-1
J: TRBJ2-7
CDR3: CSVEEAAAPYEQYF
DNA: TGCAGCGTTGAAGAAGCGGCAGCACCCTACGAGCAGTACTTC

D: -
size: -
V: TRBV5-4
J: TRBJ1-2
CDR3: CASGEGANYGYTF
DNA: TGTGCCAGCGGGGAGGGAGCTAACTATGGCTACACCTTC

D: TRBD2
size: -
V: TRBV12-3/TRBV12-4
J: TRBJ2-1
CDR3: CASRRKAGGLDEQFF
DNA: TGTGCCAGCAGGAGGAAAGCGGGAGGGCTGGATGAGCAGTTCTTC

D: TRBD1
size: -
V: TRBV28
J: TRBJ1-2
CDR3: CASRSKPGQGPNGYTF
DNA: TGTGCCAGTCGGTCCAAACCGGGACAGGGTCCAAATGGCTACACCTTC

D: TRBD2
size: -
V: TRBV10-3
J: TRBJ2-3
CDR3: CAISATSGIKHTQYF
DNA: TGTGCCATCAGCGCAACTAGCGGAATTAAACATACGCAGTATTTT

D: -
size: -
V: TRBV9
J: TRBJ1-2
CDR3: CASSDVEEGSHYGYTF
DNA: TGTGCCAGCAGCGACGTGGAGGAGGGGTCCCATTATGGCTACACCTTC

D: -
size: -
V: TRBV29-1
J: TRBJ2-2
CDR3: CSVDSGRGDTGELFF
DNA: TGCAGCGTTGATAGCGGCAGGGGAGACACCGGGGAGCTGTTTTTT

D: TRBD2
size: -
V: TRBV23-1
J: TRBJ2-5
CDR3: CASSPGTSGLETQYF
DNA: TGCGCCAGCAGTCCCGGGACTAGCGGGCTCGAGACCCAGTACTTC

D: -
size: once
V: TRBV20-1
J: TRBJ1-1
CDR3: CSARIKGMNTEVFF
DNA: TGCAGTGCTAGGATAAAGGGCATGAACACTGAAGTTTTCTTT

D: TRBD2
size: -
V: TRBV19
J: TRBJ2-7
CDR3: CASSPASGGGYEQYF
DNA: TGTGCCAGTAGTCCCGCTAGCGGGGGAGGATACGAGCAGTACTTC

D: TRBD2
size: -
V: TRBV7-9
J: TRBJ2-1
CDR3: CASSLLVAAGSPEQFF
DNA: TGTGCCAGCAGCTTATTAGTCGCAGCGGGGTCCCCGGAGCAGTTCTTC

D: TRBD1
size: -
V: TRBV30
J: TRBJ2-7
CDR3: CAWSTEGAPYEQYF
DNA: TGTGCCTGGAGTACAGAGGGGGCCCCCTACGAGCAGTACTTC

D: TRBD2
size: -
V: TRBV29-1
J: TRBJ2-1
CDR3: CSVVPRLASYNEQFF
DNA: TGCAGCGTTGTCCCCCGACTAGCGTCCTACAATGAGCAGTTCTTC

D: -
size: once
V: TRBV4-1
J: TRBJ2-1
CDR3: CASSQGEHNEQFF
DNA: TGCGCCAGCAGCCAAGGCGAACACAATGAGCAGTTCTTC

D: -
size: -
V: TRBV27
J: TRBJ2-7
CDR3: CASRWGYSYEQYF
DNA: TGTGCCAGCAGATGGGGGTATTCCTACGAGCAGTACTTC

D: TRBD1
size: few
V: TRBV12-3/TRBV12-4
J: TRBJ2-7
CDR3: CASSLPGQGYEQYF
DNA: TGTGCCAGCAGCTTACCGGGACAGGGCTACGAGCAGTACTTC

D: -
size: -
V: TRBV12-3/TRBV12-4
J: TRBJ2-1
CDR3: CATRGLYNEQFF
DNA: TGTGCCACCCGGGGACTTTACAATGAGCAGTTCTTC

D: TRBD2
size: -
V: TRBV30
J: TRBJ2-3
CDR3: CAWSVTGGAFDTQYF
DNA: TGTGCCTGGAGTGTAACCGGGGGGGCCTTTGATACGCAGTATTTT

D: -
size: -
V: TRBV27
J: TRBJ2-1
CDR3: CASSAFTGSQQFF
DNA: TGTGCCAGCAGTGCCTTCACAGGGAGTCAGCAGTTCTTC

D: -
size: -
V: TRBV30
J: TRBJ2-1
CDR3: CAWALETPSQNEQFF
DNA: TGTGCCTGGGCCCTGGAGACTCCCTCTCAGAATGAGCAGTTCTTC

D: TRBD2
size: -
V: TRBV6-1
J: TRBJ2-7
CDR3: CASSDWAGGAYEQYF
DNA: TGTGCCAGCAGTGATTGGGCGGGAGGCGCCTACGAGCAGTACTTC

D: -
size: once
V: TRBV20-1
J: TRBJ1-6
CDR3: CSARDERGSPLHF
DNA: TGCAGTGCTAGAGATGAGAGGGGATCACCCCTCCACTTT

D: -
size: once
V: TRBV6-1
J: TRBJ2-1
CDR3: CATPGTDSYNEQFF
DNA: TGTGCCACCCCCGGGACGGATTCCTACAATGAGCAGTTCTTC

D: -
size: -
V: TRBV10-1
J: TRBJ1-5
CDR3: CASGEDIQPQHF
DNA: TGCGCCAGCGGGGAGGATATTCAGCCCCAGCATTTT

D: -
size: -
V: TRBV28
J: TRBJ2-5
CDR3: CASSLVNQETQYF
DNA: TGTGCCAGCAGTTTAGTGAATCAAGAGACCCAGTACTTC

D: -
size: -
V: TRBV6-5
J: TRBJ1-1
CDR3: CASSYSPATFSTEAFF
DNA: TGTGCCAGCAGTTACAGTCCAGCGACCTTTAGCACTGAAGCTTTCTTT